The 15 T cell receptor beta chains reported below all come from one sample, sequenced in a study of T cell repertoires in cytomegalovirus infection. TCRdb independently ran MiXCR on the reads; one entry per CDR3 protein. The profile shows roughly 320,000 distinct CDR3 sequences, 9% to 9.5% of them singletons. Sequenced material: PBMCs. These receptors all stem from a human donor in good health (CMV status not recorded). Some clones in this sample may be carry-over from other donors' samples.

This clonotype came up many times. This chain links TRBV7-2 with TRBJ2-1; D gene ambiguous. The CDR3 loop spans 14 amino acids. The ends were cut back, 2 bases at V and 4 bases at J, with 9 bases in the middle. Germline values: CDR1 SGHTA, CDR2 FQGNSA. The CDR3 nucleotides read TGTGCCAGCAGCTTAATGGGTCCGTACAATGAGCAGTTCTTC. It is translated as CASSLMGPYNEQFF.

This clonotype was found many times. The chain has TRBV28 and TRBJ2-5; D is perhaps TRBD1 (6 bases). V was pared by 4 bases and J by 5 bases, with 11 bases between. CDR1 and CDR2 (germline): MDHEN, SYDVKM. The CDR3 covers 13 residues. CDR3 amino acids: CASSSRQVETQYF. The CDR3, as DNA: TGTGCCAGCAGTTCCCGACAGGTGGAGACCCAGTACTTC.

This clonotype was seen a handful of times. The V gene is TRBV11-2, the J gene TRBJ1-5; perhaps TRBD1 as D (5 bases). Germline lookup yields CDR1 SGHAT and CDR2 FQNNGV. Trimming pared 1 base from V and 0 bases from J, leaving 7 bases between. This CDR3 contains 15 residues. The CDR3 DNA reads TGTGCCAGCAGCTTAGGACAGAATAGCAATCAGCCCCAGCATTTT. It is translated as CASSLGQNSNQPQHF. Full variable domain (rest looked up from reference TRBV11-2 and TRBJ1-5): EAGVAQSPRYKIIEKRQSVAFWCNPISGHATLYWYQQILGQGPKLLIQFQNNGVVDDSQLPKDRFSAERLKGVDSTLKIQPAKLEDSAVYLCASSLGQNSNQPQHFGDGTRLSIL.

V is TRBV28 and J is TRBJ2-5; weak D call: TRBD2 (6 bases). From germline, CDR1 is MDHEN and CDR2 SYDVKM. This CDR3 comprises 16 residues. V lost 5 bases and J lost 5, with 21 bases in between. CDR3 sequence reads: CASSRILSGRGETQYF. In DNA form, the CDR3 reads TGTGCCAGCAGTCGAATATTAAGCGGGCGAGGGGAGACCCAGTACTTC.

The gene calls are TRBV12-3 or TRBV12-4 and TRBJ1-5; D is unclear. With 8 bases removed from V and 4 bases from J, the gap between germline ends came to 18 bases. This CDR3 is built from 15 residues. The CDR3 region is CASAQSSGLNQPQHF. As DNA, the CDR3 is TGTGCCAGCGCTCAAAGCTCCGGGCTTAATCAGCCCCAGCATTTT.

The chain carries TRBV4-2 and TRBJ2-6; no reliable D call. V was cut by 1 base and J by 6 bases, with 4 bases left in between. Looked up from germline, CDR1 is LGHNA and CDR2 is YNFKEQ. The CDR3 loop spans 13 amino acids. CDR3 loop: CASSQVAANVLTF. In DNA form, the CDR3 reads TGTGCCAGCAGCCAAGTGGCGGCCAACGTCCTGACTTTC.

This chain uses TRBV11-2 with TRBJ2-7; D gene uncertain. Germline V gene sequence: CDR1 SGHAT, CDR2 FQNNGV. V shed 3 bases and J shed 4 bases, with 13 bases lying between them. The CDR3 has 14 residues. The CDR3 DNA sequence: TGTGCCAGCAGCTTGGTCCCCGTAGAGTACGAGCAGTACTTC. It is translated as CASSLVPVEYEQYF.

Comments on this clonotype: Sequence at one end of the junction differs from germline and may be a read error. The chain has TRBV7-2 and TRBJ2-2; 7 nucleotides agree with TRBD2. The V gene's germline CDR1 is SGHTA and CDR2 FQGNSA. The CDR3 runs to 14 residues. This CDR3 reads CACSFGTITGELFF. The CDR3 DNA sequence: TGTGCCTGCAGCTTCGGGACTATCACCGGGGAGCTGTTTTTT. Full variable domain (remainder filled in from reference TRBV7-2 and TRBJ2-2): GAGVSQSPSNKVTEKGKDVELRCDPISGHTALYWYRQSLGQGLEFLIYFQGNSAPDKSGLPSDRFSAERTGGSVSTLTIQRTQQEDSAVYLCACSFGTITGELFFGEGSRLTVL.

This clonotype was seen a handful of times. V gene TRBV12-3 or TRBV12-4 combines with J gene TRBJ1-4; D call uncertain. The CDR3 is made up of 13 amino acids. Deletions cut 6 bases from V and 4 bases from J, with 9 bases between. In DNA form, the CDR3 reads TGTGCCAGCAGGTGGCAGGTTAATGAAAAACTGTTTTTT. Translated, it gives CASRWQVNEKLFF.

This clonotype was observed at least ten times. The V gene is TRBV7-9, the J gene TRBJ2-3, with 14 nucleotides matching TRBD2. V was clipped by 5 bases and J by 4 bases; unmatched bases: 8. From germline, CDR1 is SEHNR and CDR2 FQNEAQ (reference sequence). The CDR3 has 17 amino acids. CDR3 bases: TGTGCCAGCAGCGCCACCACGGGACTAGCGGGGGCAGATACGCAGTATTTT. It encodes CASSATTGLAGADTQYF.

V gene TRBV4-1 combines with J gene TRBJ2-5; 9 bases match TRBD1. CDR3 size: 17 residues. Germline V gives CDR1 MGHRA, CDR2 YSYEKL. The J segment lost 5 bases and the V segment lost 3 bases, leaving 13 bases of the junction unmatched. The CDR3 DNA sequence: TGCGCCAGCAGCCACCCGCCGGGACAGGGTAGAGGGGAGACCCAGTACTTC. The encoded protein is CASSHPPGQGRGETQYF.

The rearrangement joins TRBV19 to TRBJ1-2; TRBD1 might be the D (5 bases). Trimming left V 4 bases short and J 5 bases short, with 17 bases between. Germline CDR1 reads LNHDA; CDR2 reads SQIVND (reference sequence). CDR3 length: 15 amino acids. CDR3 DNA sequence: TGTGCCAGTAGTACCCGTGGACACTTTGCTTATGGCTACACCTTC. Translating gives CASSTRGHFAYGYTF.

This clonotype was recorded at least ten times. The rearrangement joins TRBV7-6 to TRBJ2-1, with TRBD2 matching 12 bases. The germline gives CDR1 SGHVS, CDR2 FNYEAQ. The CDR3 totals 14 residues. J was trimmed by 4 bases and V by 8 bases; bases with no gene match: 3. CDR3 in amino acids: CASGGLAGYNEQFF. The CDR3 DNA is TGTGCCAGCGGCGGACTAGCGGGATACAATGAGCAGTTCTTC. The full variable domain, completed using reference TRBV7-6 and TRBJ2-1, is GAGVSQSPRYKVTKRGQDVALRCDPISGHVSLYWYRQALGQGPEFLTYFNYEAQQDKSGLPNDRFSAERPEGSISTLTIQRTEQRDSAMYRCASGGLAGYNEQFFGPGTRLTVL.

This clonotype was observed a few times. V and J are TRBV7-9 and TRBJ1-1; D perhaps matches TRBD1 (6 bases). There are 12 residues in the CDR3. Germline V gives CDR1 SEHNR, CDR2 FQNEAQ (reference sequence). The V gene lost 5 bases and the J gene lost 6 bases, with 10 bases spanning the gap. The CDR3 nucleotides read TGTGCCAGCAGCGTAGGACAGCCTGAAGCTTTCTTT. Translating gives CASSVGQPEAFF. The variable domain in full, with the rest retrieved from reference TRBV7-9 and TRBJ1-1, is DTGVSQNPRHKITKRGQNVTFRCDPISEHNRLYWYRQTLGQGPEFLTYFQNEAQLEKSRLLSDRFSAERPKGSFSTLEIQRTEQGDSAMYLCASSVGQPEAFFGQGTRLTVV.

This clonotype was recorded a few times. The V gene is TRBV7-2, the J gene TRBJ1-1; D is perhaps TRBD1 (6 bases). Germline V gene sequence: CDR1 SGHTA, CDR2 FQGNSA. V was trimmed by 1 base and J by 11 bases, leaving 14 bases between them. This CDR3 region has 13 residues. The CDR3 is CASSLGPAGVAFF. CDR3 sequence (DNA): TGTGCCAGCAGCTTAGGTCCCGCAGGGGTGGCTTTCTTT.